The 7 T cell receptor beta chains below all came from one sample that was sequenced in a study of STAT5B mutations in CD4+ large granular lymphocyte leukemia. Sequencing was performed with immunoSEQ multiplex PCR; in TCRdb, only in-frame clones are kept and a portion is missing. The sample records approximately 30,000 clones, approximately 67% being singletons. The sample was CD4+ T cells from blood buffy coats. All receptors come from a human donor in good health.

The rearrangement links TRBV5-8 to TRBJ1-3; D is uncertain. The CDR3 length is 11 residues. V was trimmed by 0 bases and J by 11 bases, leaving 6 bases between them. CDR1 and CDR2 from the germline V gene are SGHTS and YDEGEE. CDR3 region: CASSLEWAIYF. CDR3 DNA sequence: TGTGCCAGCAGCTTGGAATGGGCCATATATTTT.

J is TRBJ2-5 and V is TRBV10-1; TRBD2 is a possible D gene (6 bases). This CDR3 is built from 15 residues. Deletions cut 2 bases from V and 1 base from J, with 11 bases between. The germline gives CDR1 WNHNN, CDR2 SYGVQD (reference sequence). Here the CDR3 reads CASSEGLSLQETQYF. The DNA for the CDR3 is TGCGCCAGCAGTGAGGGACTAAGCCTCCAAGAGACCCAGTACTTC.

The chain couples TRBV7-9 to TRBJ1-2; tentative D call: TRBD1 (5 bases). V dropped 4 bases and J dropped 6 bases, with 15 bases sitting between them. Germline values: CDR1 SEHNR, CDR2 FQNEAQ (reference sequence). The length of the CDR3 is 14 residues. The CDR3 nucleotides are TGTGCCAGCAGCTCTCAGAATACAGGTCATGGCTACACCTTC. Encoded protein: CASSSQNTGHGYTF.

V usage is TRBV7-2 and J usage is TRBJ1-5; D gene ambiguous. Germline CDR1 SGHTA, CDR2 FQGNSA. This CDR3 has 14 amino acids. V was cut by 5 bases and J by 7 bases, with 15 bases left in between. The CDR3 sequence: CASSRPGVNQPQHF. CDR3 bases: TGTGCCAGCAGCCGACCGGGCGTGAACCAGCCCCAGCATTTT.

This clone was counted only a few times. V gene TRBV6-6 combines with J gene TRBJ1-5; the match to TRBD1 covers 7 bases. The V gene end was trimmed by 0 bases and the J gene end by 5 bases; junction bases not matched to a gene: 4. CDR1 MNHNY and CDR2 SVGAGI come from the germline V gene (reference sequence). CDR3 length: 15 residues. For the CDR3, the DNA is TGTGCCAGCAGTTACTCAGGGGGCGATCATCAGCCCCAGCATTTT. This gives the protein CASSYSGGDHQPQHF.

This rearrangement joins TRBV5-1 to TRBJ2-1; D perhaps matches TRBD2 (5 bases). CDR3 size: 15 residues. CDR1 is SGHRS and CDR2 is YFSETQ in the germline V gene. V was cut by 5 bases and J by 2 bases, with 14 bases left in between. This chain's CDR3 is CASREDLPPYNEQFF. The CDR3 nucleotides read TGCGCCAGCAGGGAGGACTTACCGCCCTACAATGAGCAGTTCTTC.

This clone has just one count. V gene TRBV4-3 combines with J gene TRBJ1-1; no firm D call. The CDR3 loop spans 15 amino acids. The germline V gene has CDR1 LGHNA and CDR2 YSLEER. The germline V and J ends were trimmed by 0 bases and 10 bases, with 18 bases remaining between them. The CDR3 reads CASSQESVGERAAFF. The CDR3 DNA reads as TGCGCCAGCAGCCAAGAGAGTGTCGGGGAGCGAGCAGCTTTCTTT.